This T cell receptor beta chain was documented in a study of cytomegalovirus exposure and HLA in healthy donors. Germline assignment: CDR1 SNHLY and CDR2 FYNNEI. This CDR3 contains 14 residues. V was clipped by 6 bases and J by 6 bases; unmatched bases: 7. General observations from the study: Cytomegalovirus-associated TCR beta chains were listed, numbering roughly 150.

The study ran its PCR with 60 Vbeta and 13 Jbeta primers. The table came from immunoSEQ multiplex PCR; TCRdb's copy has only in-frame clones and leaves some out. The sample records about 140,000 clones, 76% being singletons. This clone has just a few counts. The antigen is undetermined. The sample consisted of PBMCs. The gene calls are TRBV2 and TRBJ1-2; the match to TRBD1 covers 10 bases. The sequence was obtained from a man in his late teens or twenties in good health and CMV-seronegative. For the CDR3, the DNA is TGTGCCAGCAGCAGTGACAGGGGGCTTCATGGCTACACCTTC. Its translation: CASSSDRGLHGYTF.